Listed below are T cell receptor beta chains from one sample, sequenced in a study of Graves' ophthalmopathy and Graves' hyperthyroidism. Via MiXCR, TCRdb re-called the multiplex PCR reads, giving one row per CDR3 protein. The table lists around 590,000 distinct CDR3 sequences, under 45% of them singletons. Material for sequencing was peripheral blood or thyroid tissue (not recorded which). These receptors were taken from an adult man with Graves' hyperthyroidism. CDR3s include the opening cysteine and the closing phenylalanine or tryptophan. The D gene is left open where the match is weak. For some rows the clone size is stated as once, few or many, or as a class when expanded; others skip it.

CDR3nt	CDR3aa	d_gene	v_gene	j_gene	abundance
TGCAGCTCGCCGGGACAACTGAACACTGAAGCTTTCTTT	CSSPGQLNTEAFF	.	TRBV29-1	TRBJ1-1	.
TGTGCCAGCAGTCTATCGGGGTGGAGCTCCTACGAGCAGTACTTC	CASSLSGWSSYEQYF	.	TRBV7-9	TRBJ2-7	many
TGCAGCGTTGTGGGCAGGTACAATGAGCAGTACTTC	CSVVGRYNEQYF	.	TRBV29-1	TRBJ2-7	.
TGTGCCAGCAGCTTAGAGGCAGGGGGGAACACCATATATTTT	CASSLEAGGNTIYF	TRBD1	TRBV7-9	TRBJ1-3	.
TGTGCCAGCATCACGGGCCCAAACACCATATATTTT	CASITGPNTIYF	.	TRBV12-3/TRBV12-4	TRBJ1-3	many
TGTGCCAGCAGCGTAGGCCGGGGATATGGCTACACCTTC	CASSVGRGYGYTF	.	TRBV9	TRBJ1-2	many
TGTGCCACCAGCAGAGATCGGAGTGGTGGTTCACCCCTCCACTTT	CATSRDRSGGSPLHF	.	TRBV15	TRBJ1-6	many
TGTGCCAGCAGCCAATGGGGACTAGCGGGAGGACTCAGCCAAGAGACCCAGTACTTC	CASSQWGLAGGLSQETQYF	TRBD2	TRBV7-6	TRBJ2-5	.
TGTGCCAGCAGTTTAGACGGGACAGCTGGCTACGAGCAGTACTTC	CASSLDGTAGYEQYF	TRBD1	TRBV6-6	TRBJ2-7	many
TGTGCCAGCAGACCTCAGGGCACGCAAGAGACCCAGTACTTC	CASRPQGTQETQYF	.	TRBV7-9	TRBJ2-5	.
TGTGCCAGCAGTCTCCCCGGGACTAGGCGACCTGGGGAGCTGTTTTTT	CASSLPGTRRPGELFF	TRBD2	TRBV10-3	TRBJ2-2	.
TGTGCCAGCAGCTTAAATGGGACAGTCTATGGCTACACCTTC	CASSLNGTVYGYTF	TRBD1	TRBV7-2	TRBJ1-2	.
TGCAGCGTTGGCCTCGGGACAGCAACCTACAATGAGCAGTACTTC	CSVGLGTATYNEQYF	TRBD1	TRBV29-1	TRBJ2-7	few
TGTGCCAGCAGCTCGGACGGTTATAATTCACCCCTCCACTTT	CASSSDGYNSPLHF	.	TRBV7-9	TRBJ1-6	many
TGTGCCAGCAGGTACCTGGGTAACACTGAAGCTTTCTTT	CASRYLGNTEAFF	.	TRBV6-1	TRBJ1-1	many
TGTGCCAGCAGCAAATCCGGGACTAACACCGGGGAGCTGTTTTTT	CASSKSGTNTGELFF	.	TRBV7-9	TRBJ2-2	.
TGTGCCAGCAGCCAGCAGGCTAGCGGAGAGCAGTTCTTC	CASSQQASGEQFF	TRBD2	TRBV7-3	TRBJ2-1	.
TGTGCCAGCAGCATAGCGGGACAACGGGAGCAGTACTTC	CASSIAGQREQYF	TRBD2	TRBV7-2	TRBJ2-7	many
TGTGCCAGTAAACATTCGGACAGGGAAAAACTGTTTTTT	CASKHSDREKLFF	TRBD1	TRBV19	TRBJ1-4	.
TGCAGTGCTAGATACAGGGGGCGGGAGTACACGAACACCGGGGGGCTGTTTTTT	CSARYRGREYTNTGGLFF	TRBD1	TRBV20-1	TRBJ2-2	.
TGTGCCAGCAGCTTAGATCGATTAGCACCGACTGGAAACACCATATATTTT	CASSLDRLAPTGNTIYF	.	TRBV11-3	TRBJ1-3	many
TGTGCCAGCAGCGCCCAAGGGACAGGGAACGACGAGCATTTT	CASSAQGTGNDEHF	TRBD1	TRBV2	TRBJ1-5	.
TGTGCCAGCAGCTCGGGACGGTATAGATATGGCTACACCTTC	CASSSGRYRYGYTF	.	TRBV7-9	TRBJ1-2	many
TGTGCCAGCAAGGGCTCCCTAAATCAGCCCCAGCATTTT	CASKGSLNQPQHF	.	TRBV6-6	TRBJ1-5	many
TGCGCCAGCAGCTTGGTACTAGCGGGGGGCACAGATACGCAGTATTTT	CASSLVLAGGTDTQYF	TRBD2	TRBV5-1	TRBJ2-3	.
TGTGCCAGCAGCCAACAACAAGGGTATAATTCACCCCTCCACTTT	CASSQQQGYNSPLHF	.	TRBV4-2	TRBJ1-6	many
TGTGCCAGCAGCTCCACAGGGGGCGCGGGCGGGGAGCTGTTTTTT	CASSSTGGAGGELFF	TRBD1	TRBV7-3	TRBJ2-2	.
TGTGCCGGCAGTGCACTGCAGGGGGCGAGTAATGAGGGCTACACCTTC	CAGSALQGASNEGYTF	TRBD1	TRBV2	TRBJ1-2	once
TGCGCCAGCAGCTTGGAGTTGGGACTTTTCTACGAGCAGTACTTC	CASSLELGLFYEQYF	.	TRBV5-1	TRBJ2-7	few
TGTGCCAGCAGTTTGGGGGTATTCTCTGGAAACACCATATATTTT	CASSLGVFSGNTIYF	.	TRBV12-3/TRBV12-4	TRBJ1-3	many
TGTGCCAGCAGCTTAACCCCGACAGTTACTCATGGCTACACCTTC	CASSLTPTVTHGYTF	.	TRBV7-8	TRBJ1-2	many
TGTGCCAGCAGCCCCCCGGGGAGCGGTCAAGAGACCCAGTACTTC	CASSPPGSGQETQYF	.	TRBV7-9	TRBJ2-5	many
TGTGCCAGCAGCAGTGGACAGGGATACAATGAGCAGTTCTTC	CASSSGQGYNEQFF	TRBD1	TRBV2	TRBJ2-1	.
TGTGCCATCAGTGGGCTTCAGGCTAGCGGGATAAACGAGCAGCCCCAGCATTTT	CAISGLQASGINEQPQHF	.	TRBV10-3	TRBJ1-5	.
TGCAGTGCGGGGGGCTATCAGCCCCAGCATTTT	CSAGGYQPQHF	.	TRBV20-1	TRBJ1-5	.
TGTGCCAGCAGCCAAGATCTGTATGGGAGGCGAACCCAAGAGACCCAGTACTTC	CASSQDLYGRRTQETQYF	.	TRBV3-1	TRBJ2-5	many
TGTGCCAGCGGGGACGGGTTCATGAACACTGAAGCTTTCTTT	CASGDGFMNTEAFF	.	TRBV7-9	TRBJ1-1	many
TGTGCCAGCAGCTTAAAGGGGGGCTACGAGCAGTACTTC	CASSLKGGYEQYF	.	TRBV13	TRBJ2-7	many
TGTGCCAGCAATTCCAACAGGTGGGGGGAGCAGTACTTC	CASNSNRWGEQYF	.	TRBV27	TRBJ2-7	many
TGTGCCAGCACCGGAGATACGCAGTATTTT	CASTGDTQYF	.	TRBV9	TRBJ2-3	.
TGCAGCGCGTCGGGCCCAGGGGAGACCCAGTACTTC	CSASGPGETQYF	.	TRBV29-1	TRBJ2-5	.
TGTGCCAGTAGTGTATACGGACAGGGTGGCTCCTACGAGCAGTACTTC	CASSVYGQGGSYEQYF	TRBD1	TRBV19	TRBJ2-7	.
TGTGCCAGCAGTGGGACAGGAGATCCTGGGGAGCTGTTTTTT	CASSGTGDPGELFF	TRBD1	TRBV2	TRBJ2-2	.
TGTGCCAGCAAAGGGACAGGCCCGGGGTACTTC	CASKGTGPGYF	TRBD1	TRBV2	TRBJ2-7	.
TGCGCCAGCAGCCCCACGGGCAGGGGCTATGTCCCCCCCTATGGCTACACCTTC	CASSPTGRGYVPPYGYTF	.	TRBV10-2	TRBJ1-2	.
TGTGCCAGCGGGGGGACACCTGCAACTAATGAAAAACTGTTTTTT	CASGGTPATNEKLFF	.	TRBV6-5	TRBJ1-4	few
TGCAGCGTTGCGACTAGCGGGGGTTCCTACGAGCAGTACTTC	CSVATSGGSYEQYF	TRBD2	TRBV29-1	TRBJ2-7	.
TGTGCCACTGGAGATAGATCCTATAATTCACCCCTCCACTTT	CATGDRSYNSPLHF	.	TRBV14	TRBJ1-6	.
TGTGCCAGCAGCGCTCGGACTAGGATAGCCAATGAGCAGTTCTTC	CASSARTRIANEQFF	TRBD2	TRBV7-2	TRBJ2-1	.
TGTGCCAGCAGCGAAACAGGGAAAGGTTCCGAGCAGTACTTC	CASSETGKGSEQYF	.	TRBV2	TRBJ2-7	.
TGTGCCAGCAGCTTTGGTCGGGGAAACACCATATATTTT	CASSFGRGNTIYF	.	TRBV7-3	TRBJ1-3	many
TGTGCCAGCAGCTTGCCGGGGCTACAGCCCCAGCATTTT	CASSLPGLQPQHF	.	TRBV5-6	TRBJ1-5	many
TGTGCCATCAGTGACGGGGGGACTAACTATGGCTACACCTTC	CAISDGGTNYGYTF	.	TRBV10-3	TRBJ1-2	.
TGTGCCAGCAGTAAGTTCACGGGGGGCGCCGAGCAGTACTTC	CASSKFTGGAEQYF	.	TRBV28	TRBJ2-7	few
TGTGCCAGCAGCGCAACAGGGGGCTACGGAAACACCATATATTTT	CASSATGGYGNTIYF	TRBD1	TRBV9	TRBJ1-3	few
TGTGCCACCAGTGATTTGGGGGTAGCGGGGGACCAAGAGACCCAGTACTTC	CATSDLGVAGDQETQYF	TRBD2	TRBV24-1	TRBJ2-5	many
TGTGCCAGCAGCTTAGGGACCGCCACCGGGGAGACCCAGTACTTC	CASSLGTATGETQYF	.	TRBV12-3/TRBV12-4	TRBJ2-5	.
TGCAGCGTTGAACGGCTAGCGGGGGGCTCCTACAATGAGCAGTTCTTC	CSVERLAGGSYNEQFF	TRBD2	TRBV29-1	TRBJ2-1	.
TGTGCCAGCAGTCCTACAGGGGGTAGCGGCTACACCTTC	CASSPTGGSGYTF	TRBD1	TRBV27	TRBJ1-2	.
TGTGCCAGCAGCGCAACTAGCGGGGAAACGGTCGGGGAGCTGTTTTTT	CASSATSGETVGELFF	TRBD2	TRBV7-2	TRBJ2-2	.